The T cell receptor beta chain under discussion was sequenced for a study of cytomegalovirus exposure and HLA in healthy donors. Trimming at V came to 0 bases and at J to 2 bases, leaving 3 bases not matched to a gene. This CDR3 is built from 15 residues. Germline values: CDR1 MGHRA, CDR2 YSYEKL. Points on this clone: What it recognizes is unknown.

Study outcomes and limitations: Reports showed the classifier diagnosing cytomegalovirus status with high specificity and sensitivity. As confirmed in vitro, three CMV-associated chains were specific for CMV antigens. The dataset shows that most TCR sequences were rare, while some public TCRs occurred in many donors.

Clones were sequenced by immunoSEQ multiplex PCR, and TCRdb holds only the in-frame ones, with some missing. In the table there are about 360,000 clones, 70% to 90% of which are singletons. This receptor was obtained from a woman aged 18-35 years in good health and CMV-seronegative. The specimen was PBMCs. The V and J genes are TRBV4-1 and TRBJ1-2, with 7 nucleotides matching TRBD1. CDR3 DNA sequence: TGCGCCAGCAGCCAAGAGACAGGGAAGAACTATGGCTACACCTTC. Translating it yields CASSQETGKNYGYTF.